What follows is one TCR beta chain and its context. Germline assignment: CDR1 SGDLS and CDR2 YYNGEE. This CDR3 region has 14 residues. The V end was cut by 4 bases, the J end by 2 bases, with 13 bases between. This sample stems from a study of blood T cell repertoires in COVID-19. In the authors' methods: How many nucleated cells were present was estimated from reference gene primer amplification. Measured with immunoSEQ multiplex PCR; TCRdb has only the in-frame clones, and not every one. V, J and clone size were drawn from that table, and D and trimming were deduced from the DNA. Seen here are tens of thousands of clones, around 83% observed once, and the top ten hold under 30%.

V is TRBV9 and J is TRBJ2-7; D possibly corresponds to TRBD2 (7 bases). This receptor was taken from a human donor in a cohort sampled during active COVID-19. Sample: peripheral blood. CDR3 DNA: TGTGCCAGCAGCCTGGGGAGGGGGGCCTACGAGCAGTACTTC. This translates into CASSLGRGAYEQYF.